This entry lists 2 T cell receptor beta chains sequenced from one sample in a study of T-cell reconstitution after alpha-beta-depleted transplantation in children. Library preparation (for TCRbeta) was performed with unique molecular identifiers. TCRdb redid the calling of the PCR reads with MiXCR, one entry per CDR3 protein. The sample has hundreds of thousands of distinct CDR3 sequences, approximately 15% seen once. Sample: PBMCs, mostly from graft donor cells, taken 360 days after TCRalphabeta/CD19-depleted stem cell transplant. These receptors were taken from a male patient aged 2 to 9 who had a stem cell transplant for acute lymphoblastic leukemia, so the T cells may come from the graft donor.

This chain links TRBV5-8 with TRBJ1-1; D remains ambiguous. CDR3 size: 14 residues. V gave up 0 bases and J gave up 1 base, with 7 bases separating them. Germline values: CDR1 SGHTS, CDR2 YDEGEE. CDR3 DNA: TGTGCCAGCAGCTTGGGGGGTTGGAACACTGAAGCTTTCTTT. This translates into CASSLGGWNTEAFF.

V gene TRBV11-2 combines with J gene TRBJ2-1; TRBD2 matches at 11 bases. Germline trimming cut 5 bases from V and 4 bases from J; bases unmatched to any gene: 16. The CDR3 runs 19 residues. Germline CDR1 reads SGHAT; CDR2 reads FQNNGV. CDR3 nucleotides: TGTGCCAGCAGCCCCGGGCTTGTTTCTAGCGGGGGGCATTACAATGAGCAGTTCTTC. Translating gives CASSPGLVSSGGHYNEQFF.